Shown below are 27 T cell receptor beta chains from a single sample sequenced in a study of OX40 agonist ivuxolimab in advanced cancers. Assay: immunoSEQ multiplex PCR; the TCRdb copy retains only in-frame clones and omits some. Here the sample spans about 19,000 clones, 83% being singletons. The specimen comprised CD4+ or CD8+ T cells sorted from blood, sampled in a trial of the OX40 agonist ivuxolimab. The receptor source for this set is an adult with an advanced solid tumor such as melanoma, head and neck, liver or kidney cancer.

The chain joins TRBV7-8 to TRBJ2-7; D is undetermined. The CDR3 is 13 residues long. The V gene's germline CDR1 is SGHVS and CDR2 FQNEAQ. Between the trimmed V and J ends, which lost 2 bases and 1 base, there was a span of 6 bases. In DNA, the CDR3 is TGTGCCAGCAGCTTAAGGCCTTCCTACGAGCAGTACTTC. Translated: CASSLRPSYEQYF.

This chain links TRBV6-6 with TRBJ2-7; no definite D call. V lost 2 bases and J lost 4, with 6 bases in between. CDR1 MNHNY and CDR2 SVGAGI come from the germline V gene (reference sequence). The CDR3 length is 12 residues. DNA for the CDR3: TGTGCCAGCAGTTACAATCCATACGAGCAGTACTTC. The encoded protein is CASSYNPYEQYF.

For this clone: This probably arose from a read error, given a far larger clone one base away. Written as DNA, the CDR3 is TGTGCCAGCAGCTTAGCGCGGGACAATTCACCCCTCCACTTC. This gives the protein CASSLARDNSPLHF. V usage is TRBV13 and J usage is TRBJ2-7, with D tentatively TRBD1 or TRBD2 (6 bases each). The CDR3 consists of 14 residues. Germline V gene sequence: CDR1 PRHDT, CDR2 FYEKMQ (reference sequence). The variable domain in full, completed from reference TRBV13 and TRBJ2-7, reads AAGVIQSPRHLIKEKRETATLKCYPIPRHDTVYWYQQGPGQDPQFLISFYEKMQSDKGSIPDRFSAQQFSDYHSELNMSSLELGDSALYFCASSLARDNSPLHFGPGTRLTVT.

The gene calls are TRBV5-1 and TRBJ1-5, with a possible D match to TRBD1 (5 bases). Germline V CDR1 and CDR2: SGHRS, YFSETQ. V was shortened by 1 base and J by 3 bases, with 17 bases between the two germline ends. The CDR3 length is 17 residues. The CDR3 here is CASSLLPSTVNNQPQHF. In DNA form, the CDR3 reads TGCGCCAGCAGCTTGCTTCCCTCGACAGTCAACAATCAGCCCCAGCATTTT.

The chain uses TRBV9 and TRBJ2-7, with TRBD1 matching 8 bases. V lost 5 bases, J lost 6 bases, and 16 bases stayed unmatched. CDR3 length: 16 amino acids. CDR1 is SGDLS, CDR2 YYNGEE, per germline. In nucleotides, the CDR3 is TGTGCCAGCAGTGGCAATCCGGGACAGGTTACGGCCGAGCAGTACTTC. Translated, it gives CASSGNPGQVTAEQYF.

V and J are TRBV27 and TRBJ1-5; TRBD1 is a possible D gene (6 bases). CDR3 length: 17 residues. The germline CDR1 and CDR2 sequences are MNHEY and SMNVEV (reference sequence). The V end was cut by 6 bases, the J end by 7 bases, with 25 bases between. CDR3 sequence reads: CASSFYSLTGKDQPQHF. The CDR3 nucleotides are TGTGCCAGCAGCTTCTACTCCTTAACAGGGAAGGACCAGCCCCAGCATTTT.

A few counts support this clone. This sequence joins TRBV19 and TRBJ1-5; D gene ambiguous. Germline V CDR1 and CDR2: LNHDA, SQIVND (reference sequence). The CDR3 contains 13 residues. Trimming took 2 bases from V and 6 from J, leaving 8 bases between them. CDR3 bases: TGTGCCAGTAGTATACTCCCTAGTCAGCCCCAGCATTTT. Its protein is CASSILPSQPQHF.

This clone was detected a few times. The chain is built from TRBV7-3 and TRBJ2-1; 7 bases agree with TRBD1. Trimming cost V 4 bases and J 6 bases; bases outside gene matches: 9. CDR1 and CDR2 from the germline V gene are SGHTA and FQGTGA. The CDR3 runs to 15 residues. CDR3 protein: CASSSPGQITNEQFF. The CDR3 DNA reads as TGTGCCAGCAGCTCACCGGGACAGATTACCAATGAGCAGTTCTTC.

V is TRBV14 and J is TRBJ2-5; D may be TRBD2 (6 bases). V was pared by 3 bases and J by 4 bases, with 9 bases between. This CDR3 is 13 amino acids long. Looked up from germline, CDR1 is SGHDN and CDR2 is FVKESK. The CDR3 protein is CASSQGGGETQYF. CDR3 nucleotide sequence: TGTGCCAGCAGCCAGGGGGGTGGAGAGACCCAGTACTTC.

This chain links TRBV28 with TRBJ1-1; the D gene is possibly TRBD1 (6 bases). Trimming left V 3 bases short and J 6 bases short, with 11 bases between. This CDR3 spans 13 amino acids. Germline V gene lookup returns CDR1 MDHEN and CDR2 SYDVKM. CDR3 nucleotides: TGTGCCAGCAGTTTCAGGGGTGGGTCTGAAGCTTTCTTT. Amino acids: CASSFRGGSEAFF.

This chain joins TRBV6-1 and TRBJ1-1, with TRBD1 matching 7 bases. Germline CDR1 reads MNHNS; CDR2 reads SASEGT. This CDR3 region has 12 residues. J was trimmed by 8 bases and V by 7 bases; bases with no gene match: 7. In DNA, the CDR3 is TGTGCCAGCACCGAAGGGGGACAGGAAGCTTTCTTT. Protein sequence: CASTEGGQEAFF.

The chain combines TRBV4-1 with TRBJ1-2; tentative D call: TRBD1 (6 bases). This CDR3 has 21 amino acids. Trimming stripped 4 bases from V and 3 bases from J, with 33 bases between. CDR1 and CDR2 (germline): MGHRA, YSYEKL. The CDR3: CASSPGGGGGQKRLFDYGYTF. For the CDR3, the DNA is TGCGCCAGCAGCCCCGGAGGAGGCGGGGGGCAGAAACGTCTCTTCGACTATGGCTACACCTTC.

This chain connects TRBV27 to TRBJ2-7, with D perhaps matching TRBD1 (5 bases). V lost 8 bases, J lost 2 bases, and 13 bases lay in between. The germline V gene encodes CDR1 MNHEY and CDR2 SMNVEV (reference sequence). The CDR3 extends over 13 amino acids. The CDR3 reads CASGHTPAYEQYF. In nucleotides, the CDR3 is TGTGCCAGCGGACACACCCCCGCCTACGAGCAGTACTTC.

V and J are TRBV27 and TRBJ1-1, with D hard to call. Germline V gene sequence: CDR1 MNHEY, CDR2 SMNVEV (reference sequence). V was clipped by 9 bases and J by 3 bases, with 17 bases between them. This CDR3 is built from 14 residues. The CDR3 nucleotides are TGTGCCAGGAGTAAGGGCTTAAGGGACACTGAAGCTTTCTTT. Residues: CARSKGLRDTEAFF.

In nucleotides, the CDR3 is TGCGCCAGCAGCCATGAAAGCTCCGCGGGCACCGGGGAGCTGTTTTTT. This encodes CASSHESSAGTGELFF. This sequence joins TRBV4-3 and TRBJ2-2; D is possibly TRBD2 (5 bases). V dropped 3 bases and J dropped 4 bases, with 15 bases sitting between them. Germline CDR1 reads LGHNA; CDR2 reads YSLEER. This CDR3 region has 16 residues.

The table lists this clone with a few counts. CDR3 residues: CASSHLANTEAFF. The CDR3 bases are TGCGCCAGCAGCCATTTAGCTAACACTGAAGCTTTCTTT. The chain joins TRBV4-1 to TRBJ1-1; D not resolved. V shed 3 bases and J shed 2 bases, with 7 bases lying between them. The CDR3 extends over 13 amino acids. Germline CDR1 and CDR2: MGHRA and YSYEKL.

The V call is TRBV7-9, the J call TRBJ1-2, with D possibly TRBD1 on 5 matching bases. Germline-derived CDR1 and CDR2 are SEHNR and FQNEAQ (reference sequence). Trimming cost V 4 bases and J 2 bases, with 14 bases left between them. The CDR3 is 15 residues long. The CDR3 nucleotides are TGTGCCAGCAGCTCAACGCGGACACCAAACTATGGCTACACCTTC. Its protein is CASSSTRTPNYGYTF.

V is TRBV29-1 and J is TRBJ1-1; possibly TRBD1 for D (5 bases). Germline-derived CDR1 and CDR2 are SQVTM and ANQGSEA. V lost 7 bases and J lost 1, with 10 bases in between. There are 12 residues in the CDR3. Here the CDR3 DNA reads TGCAGCGGAACGACAGAGAACACTGAAGCTTTCTTT. It specifies CSGTTENTEAFF.

The chain employs TRBV6-4 and TRBJ1-6, with D possibly being TRBD1 (5 bases). The CDR3 consists of 14 residues. The germline V and J ends were trimmed by 6 bases and 7 bases, with 13 bases remaining between them. CDR1 is MRHNA and CDR2 is SNTAGT in the germline V gene. CDR3 nucleotides: TGTGCCAGCAGCTTAGCGCGGGACAATTCACCCCTCCACTTT. This encodes CASSLARDNSPLHF.

This chain uses TRBV4-1 with TRBJ1-2; possible D gene TRBD1, 5 bases. This CDR3 comprises 17 residues. Trimming stripped 2 bases from V and 3 bases from J, with 19 bases between. CDR1 and CDR2 (germline): MGHRA, YSYEKL. The CDR3, as DNA: TGCGCCAGCAGCCAACCCTACACAGGAAACGCGTACTATGGCTACACCTTC. Translating gives CASSQPYTGNAYYGYTF.

This chain joins TRBV4-3 and TRBJ1-1; the match to TRBD1 covers 11 bases. J lost 2 bases, V lost 1 base, and 3 bases had no gene match. The CDR3 contains 16 residues. Germline V gene data show CDR1 as LGHNA and CDR2 as YSLEER. DNA for the CDR3: TGCGCCAGCAGCCAAGGGAGGACAGGGGGCAACACTGAAGCTTTCTTT. It yields the protein CASSQGRTGGNTEAFF.

The V call is TRBV12-5, the J call TRBJ2-3; 8 bases align to TRBD1. Germline loops: CDR1 LGHNT, CDR2 FRNRAP. V lost 5 bases to trimming and J lost 0 bases; unmatched junction nucleotides: 16. The CDR3 extends over 19 amino acids. The CDR3 is CASGVPPGQAVASTDTQYF. Written as DNA, the CDR3 is TGTGCTAGTGGTGTCCCTCCGGGACAGGCGGTTGCTAGCACAGATACGCAGTATTTT.

The chain joins TRBV5-1 to TRBJ2-1; TRBD2 matches at 12 bases. The ends lost 9 bases at V and 6 bases at J; junction bases unmatched: 16. The CDR3 loop spans 17 amino acids. Germline-derived CDR1 and CDR2 are SGHRS and YFSETQ. The CDR3 is CATTPWASGGAGNEQFF. CDR3 nucleotides: TGCGCCACTACGCCTTGGGCTAGCGGGGGGGCGGGCAATGAGCAGTTCTTC. Full variable domain (remainder filled in from reference TRBV5-1 and TRBJ2-1): KAGVTQTPRYLIKTRGQQVTLSCSPISGHRSVSWYQQTPGQGLQFLFEYFSETQRNKGNFPGRFSGRQFSNSRSEMNVSTLELGDSALYLCATTPWASGGAGNEQFFGPGTRLTVL.

V is TRBV5-4 and J is TRBJ1-1; the D gene is possibly TRBD1 (5 bases). Trimming stripped 2 bases from V and 1 base from J, with 9 bases between. Germline CDR1 SGHNT, CDR2 YYREEE (reference sequence). This CDR3 has 14 residues. The CDR3 DNA follows: TGTGCCAGCAGCTTAGCAGGGACGAACACTGAAGCTTTCTTT. Translation: CASSLAGTNTEAFF. Complete variable domain (other parts from reference TRBV5-4 and TRBJ1-1): ETGVTQSPTHLIKTRGQQVTLRCSSQSGHNTVSWYQQALGQGPQFIFQYYREEENGRGNFPPRFSGLQFPNYSSELNVNALELDDSALYLCASSLAGTNTEAFFGQGTRLTVV.

The chain is built from TRBV7-8 and TRBJ2-1, with TRBD2 as a possible D gene (6 bases). V dropped 5 bases and J dropped 2 bases, with 16 bases sitting between them. This CDR3 spans 16 amino acids. Germline lookup yields CDR1 SGHVS and CDR2 FQNEAQ. CDR3 sequence reads: CASSPVAVPTYNEQFF. The CDR3 DNA reads TGTGCCAGCAGCCCGGTAGCGGTCCCGACCTACAATGAGCAGTTCTTC.

This clone was counted only a few times. V gene TRBV23-1 combines with J gene TRBJ2-5, with D possibly matching TRBD1 (6 bases). TRBV23-1 belongs to the ORF category, with a function that is uncertain. Trimming stripped 7 bases from V and 2 bases from J, with 17 bases between. This CDR3 region has 15 residues. The CDR3 DNA sequence: TGCGCCAGCACCCAAGGGGGTGAGGCTCAAGAGACCCAGTACTTC. This codes for CASTQGGEAQETQYF.

This clone was recorded only once. This chain connects TRBV28 to TRBJ2-5; possibly TRBD2 for D (5 bases). The J call is doubtful: the DNA matches TRBJ2-7 better. CDR1 is MDHEN and CDR2 is SYDVKM in the germline V gene. The CDR3 consists of 13 residues. This CDR3 reads CASSLSGTYEQYF. The CDR3 DNA sequence: TGTGCCAGCAGTTTGTCCGGGACCTACGAGCAGTACTTC.